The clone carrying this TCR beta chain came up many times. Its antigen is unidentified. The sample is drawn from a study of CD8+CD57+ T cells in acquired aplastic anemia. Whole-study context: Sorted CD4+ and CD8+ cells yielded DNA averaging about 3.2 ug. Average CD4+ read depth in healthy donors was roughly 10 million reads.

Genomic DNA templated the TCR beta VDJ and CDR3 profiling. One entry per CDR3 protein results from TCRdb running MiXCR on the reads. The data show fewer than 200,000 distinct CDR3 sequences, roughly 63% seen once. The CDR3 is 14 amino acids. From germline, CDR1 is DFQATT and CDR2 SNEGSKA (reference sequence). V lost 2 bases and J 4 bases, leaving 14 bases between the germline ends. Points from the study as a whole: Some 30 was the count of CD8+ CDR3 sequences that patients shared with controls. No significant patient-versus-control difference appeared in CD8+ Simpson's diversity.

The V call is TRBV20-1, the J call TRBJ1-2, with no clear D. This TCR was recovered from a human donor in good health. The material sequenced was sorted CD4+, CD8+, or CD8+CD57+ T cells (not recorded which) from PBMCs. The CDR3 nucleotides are TGCAGTGCTAGATGGCCCGAATTTTCCTATGGCTACACCTTC. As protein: CSARWPEFSYGYTF.